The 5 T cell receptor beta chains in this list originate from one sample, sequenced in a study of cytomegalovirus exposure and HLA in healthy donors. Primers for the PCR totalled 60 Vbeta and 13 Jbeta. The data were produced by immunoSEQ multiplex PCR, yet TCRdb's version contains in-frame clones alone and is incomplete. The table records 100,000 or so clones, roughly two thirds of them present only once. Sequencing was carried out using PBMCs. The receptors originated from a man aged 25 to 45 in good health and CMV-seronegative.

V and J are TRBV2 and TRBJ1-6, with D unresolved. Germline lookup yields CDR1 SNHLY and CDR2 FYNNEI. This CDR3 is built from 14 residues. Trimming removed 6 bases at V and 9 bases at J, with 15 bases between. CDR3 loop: CASREGSFSSPLHF. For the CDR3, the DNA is TGTGCCAGCAGGGAGGGCAGCTTCAGTTCACCCCTCCACTTT.

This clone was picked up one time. The CDR3: CASSLSPTSGNEQFF. The CDR3 nucleotides are TGTGCCAGCAGCTTGTCCCCGACTAGCGGCAATGAGCAGTTCTTC. The chain has TRBV7-2 and TRBJ2-1; 9 nucleotides match TRBD2. Germline V gene lookup returns CDR1 SGHTA and CDR2 FQGNSA. V shed 3 bases, J shed 6 bases, and the junction held 6 bases outside the gene matches. The CDR3 covers 15 residues.

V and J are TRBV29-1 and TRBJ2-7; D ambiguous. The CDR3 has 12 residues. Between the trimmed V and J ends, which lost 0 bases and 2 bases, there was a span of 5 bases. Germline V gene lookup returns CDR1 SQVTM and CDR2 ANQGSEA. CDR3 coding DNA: TGCAGCGTTGAAGAAGACACCTACGAGCAGTACTTC. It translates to CSVEEDTYEQYF.

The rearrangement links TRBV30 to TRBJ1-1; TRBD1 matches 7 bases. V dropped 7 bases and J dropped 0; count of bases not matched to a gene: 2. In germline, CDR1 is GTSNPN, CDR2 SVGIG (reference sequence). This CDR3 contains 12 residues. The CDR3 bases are TGTGCCTCGGGACAGATGAACACTGAAGCTTTCTTT. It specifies CASGQMNTEAFF.

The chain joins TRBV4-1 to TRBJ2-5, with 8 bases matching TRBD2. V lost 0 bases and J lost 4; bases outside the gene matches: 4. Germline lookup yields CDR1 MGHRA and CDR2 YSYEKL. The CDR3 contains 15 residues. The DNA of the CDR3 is TGCGCCAGCAGCCAAGATGGGGCGGGGGGAGAGACCCAGTACTTC. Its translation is CASSQDGAGGETQYF.